This T cell receptor (beta chain) was retrieved from a study of blood T cell repertoires in COVID-19. Study in general: COVID-19 samples collected from the United States, Italy and Spain covered acute and convalescent phases. PBMCs, B-cell-depleted T cells, or T cells were the source of the cDNA or gDNA that made up the material.

Seattle-derived patients entered the study during active infection and were followed longitudinally. Germline V gene lookup returns CDR1 SGHRS and CDR2 YFSETQ. This CDR3 is built from 15 residues. V lost 1 base to trimming and J lost 1 base; unmatched junction nucleotides: 3. Measured with immunoSEQ multiplex PCR; TCRdb has only the in-frame clones, and not every one. The sample records 300,000 to 350,000 clones, over 75% being singletons. The sequence was collected from a woman under 40 with COVID-19, enrolled during active disease. The chain uses TRBV5-1 and TRBJ2-3, with 7 bases fitting TRBD1. The specimen sequenced was peripheral blood. CDR3: CASSLQGVGTDTQYF. The CDR3 nucleotides are TGCGCCAGCAGCTTGCAGGGGGTTGGCACAGATACGCAGTATTTT.